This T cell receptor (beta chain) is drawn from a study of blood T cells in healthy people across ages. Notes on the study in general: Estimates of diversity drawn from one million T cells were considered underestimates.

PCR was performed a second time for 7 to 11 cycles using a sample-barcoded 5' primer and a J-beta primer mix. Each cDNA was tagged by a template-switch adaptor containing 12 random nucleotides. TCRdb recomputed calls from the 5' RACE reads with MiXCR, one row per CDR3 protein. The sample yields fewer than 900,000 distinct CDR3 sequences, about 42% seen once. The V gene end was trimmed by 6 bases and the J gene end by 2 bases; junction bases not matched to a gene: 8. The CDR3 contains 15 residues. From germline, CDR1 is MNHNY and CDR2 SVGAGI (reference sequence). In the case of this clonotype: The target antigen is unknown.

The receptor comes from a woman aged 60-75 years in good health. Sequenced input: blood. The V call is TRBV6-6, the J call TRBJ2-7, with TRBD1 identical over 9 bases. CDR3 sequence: CASRPGTGKPYEQYF. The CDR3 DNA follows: TGTGCCAGCAGACCCGGGACAGGGAAGCCCTACGAGCAGTACTTC.